These T cell receptor beta chains were read from a single sample in a study of low-dose radiotherapy and immunotherapy resistance in tumors. TCRdb called the reads again in MiXCR, with one record for every CDR3 protein. This repertoire shows around 100,000 distinct CDR3 sequences, less than 25% found once; its top ten account for roughly 13%. The input for sequencing was PBMCs, taken after low-dose radiotherapy plus immunotherapy. These receptors originate from a female donor with ovarian cancer. Both conserved end residues are part of each CDR3. The order of the fields is V gene, CDR3 length, clone size, J gene, CDR3 protein. Clone size is given for some rows only: seen once, a few or many times, or a class if the clone is expanded.

v_call: TRBV12-3/TRBV12-4
cdr3_length: 16
clone_size: .
j_call: TRBJ2-5
cdr3_aa: CASSPKTGSYQETQYF

v_call: TRBV6-8
cdr3_length: 12
clone_size: many
j_call: TRBJ2-4
cdr3_aa: CASSPIEGTQYF

v_call: TRBV20-1
cdr3_length: 14
clone_size: many
j_call: TRBJ2-1
cdr3_aa: CSATRTSSYNEQFF

v_call: TRBV30
cdr3_length: 14
clone_size: .
j_call: TRBJ2-4
cdr3_aa: CAWSAGTSGSALWF

v_call: TRBV7-3
cdr3_length: 16
clone_size: .
j_call: TRBJ1-1
cdr3_aa: CASSPHEGARGTEAFF

v_call: TRBV2
cdr3_length: 13
clone_size: many
j_call: TRBJ2-1
cdr3_aa: CASSEDRYNEQFF

v_call: TRBV10-3
cdr3_length: 15
clone_size: .
j_call: TRBJ2-3
cdr3_aa: CAIGELAGYTDTQYF

v_call: TRBV6-2/TRBV6-3
cdr3_length: 13
clone_size: many
j_call: TRBJ1-2
cdr3_aa: CASSYGGHYGYTF

v_call: TRBV24-1
cdr3_length: 16
clone_size: many
j_call: TRBJ2-1
cdr3_aa: CATSDLGTGDENEQFF

v_call: TRBV7-2
cdr3_length: 16
clone_size: many
j_call: TRBJ2-7
cdr3_aa: CASSLGNSGRTYEQYF

v_call: TRBV20-1
cdr3_length: 14
clone_size: many
j_call: TRBJ1-6
cdr3_aa: CSASAGFRHSPLHF

v_call: TRBV28
cdr3_length: 13
clone_size: many
j_call: TRBJ2-7
cdr3_aa: CASRRGGFYEQYF

v_call: TRBV4-2
cdr3_length: 14
clone_size: many
j_call: TRBJ2-1
cdr3_aa: CASSLRDRDNEQFF

v_call: TRBV19
cdr3_length: 16
clone_size: .
j_call: TRBJ2-2
cdr3_aa: CASTRGWGARTGELFF

v_call: TRBV12-3/TRBV12-4
cdr3_length: 17
clone_size: many
j_call: TRBJ2-5
cdr3_aa: CASSLNSGGLLQETQYF

v_call: TRBV6-2/TRBV6-3
cdr3_length: 16
clone_size: many
j_call: TRBJ1-5
cdr3_aa: CASSTRDRASNQPQHF